The T cell receptor beta chain described here comes from a study of T cells in localized non-small cell lung cancer. Of note for this clone: Its antigen is unidentified.

Only in-frame clones appear in the TCRdb table, and some are missing; sequencing was by immunoSEQ multiplex PCR. Of about 6,800 clones in the sample, about half were seen once. Trimming removed 1 base at V and 4 bases at J, with 16 bases between. There are 16 residues in the CDR3. Germline assignment: CDR1 LNHNV and CDR2 YYDKDF (reference sequence). General study findings and limits: Adjacent lung was found to contain a median about 60 of the top 100 tumor clones. A single tumor region was sequenced, leaving heterogeneity possible. Uninvolved adjacent lung showed peak T cell clonality, exceeding tumor.

This sample comprised lymph node tissue, obtained before any cancer treatment. This TCR derives from a man aged 40 to 70 with stage I lung adenocarcinoma. The chain combines TRBV15 with TRBJ1-1, with D tentatively TRBD1 (6 bases). The DNA of the CDR3 is TGTGCCACCAGCAGAGCGGTGGGGGGGCCGGGCACTGAAGCTTTCTTT. Encoded protein: CATSRAVGGPGTEAFF.